This TCR beta chain emerged from a study of T cell repertoires in aging, cancer and after chemotherapy. In the study overall: Repeat sampling of healthy donors over several months to years showed clear clonal overlap.

The template was genomic DNA from peripheral blood, not RNA. Findings of the study overall: Untreated cancer patients had significantly lower blood TCR diversity than age-matched healthy donors. In cancer patients, declining TCR diversity with age involved lost richness and lost evenness.

The CDR3 covers 14 residues. Germline CDR1 is LNHDA and CDR2 is SQIVND (reference sequence). J gave up 3 bases and V 3 bases, and 4 bases lay outside the gene matches. A mixed TRB-A/B primer pool amplified rearranged TRB by multiplex touch-down PCR. TCRdb itself ran the multiplex PCR reads through MiXCR, one entry per CDR3 protein. The sample holds about 9,200 distinct CDR3 sequences; around 40% are singletons and the top ten take approximately 9.9%. This clonotype rates as medium-sized (0.01 to 0.1%). The antigen is undetermined. The sequencing sample was made of blood. The receptor comes from a human donor in good health. V is TRBV19 and J is TRBJ2-7; TRBD1 aligns across 8 bases. The CDR3 is CASSIGQGRYEQYF. The DNA for the CDR3 is TGTGCCAGTAGTATTGGACAGGGCCGCTACGAGCAGTACTTC.